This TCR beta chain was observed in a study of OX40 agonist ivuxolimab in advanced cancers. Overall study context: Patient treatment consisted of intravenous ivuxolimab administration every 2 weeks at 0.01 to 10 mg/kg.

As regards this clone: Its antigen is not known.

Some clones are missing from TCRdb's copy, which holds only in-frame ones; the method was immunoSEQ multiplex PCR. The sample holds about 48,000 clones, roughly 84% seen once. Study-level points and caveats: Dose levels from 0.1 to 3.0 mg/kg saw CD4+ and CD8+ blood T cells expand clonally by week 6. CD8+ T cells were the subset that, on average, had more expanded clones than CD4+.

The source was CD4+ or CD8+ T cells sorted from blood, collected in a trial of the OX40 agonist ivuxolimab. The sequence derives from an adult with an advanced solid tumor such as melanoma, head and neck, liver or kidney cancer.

The CDR3 spells CASSLYGTGVQPQHF. CDR3 bases: TGTGCCAGCAGCTTATATGGGACAGGGGTCCAGCCCCAGCATTTT. The gene calls are TRBV11-3 and TRBJ1-5, with 10 nucleotides matching TRBD1. CDR3 size: 15 residues. V gave up 2 bases and J gave up 7 bases; unmatched junction bases: 5. The germline CDR1 and CDR2 sequences are SGHNT and YENEEA.